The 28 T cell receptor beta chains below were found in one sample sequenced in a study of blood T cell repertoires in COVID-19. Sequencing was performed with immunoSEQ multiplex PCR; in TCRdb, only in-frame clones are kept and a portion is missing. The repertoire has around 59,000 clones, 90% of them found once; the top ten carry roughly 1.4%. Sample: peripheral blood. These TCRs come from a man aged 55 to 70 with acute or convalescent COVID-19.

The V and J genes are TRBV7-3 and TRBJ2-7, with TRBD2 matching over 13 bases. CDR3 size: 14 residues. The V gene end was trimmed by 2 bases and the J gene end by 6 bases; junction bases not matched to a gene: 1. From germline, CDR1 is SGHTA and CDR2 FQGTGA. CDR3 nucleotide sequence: TGTGCCAGCAGCTTAGGACTAGCGGGGGCCGAGCAGTACTTC. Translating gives CASSLGLAGAEQYF.

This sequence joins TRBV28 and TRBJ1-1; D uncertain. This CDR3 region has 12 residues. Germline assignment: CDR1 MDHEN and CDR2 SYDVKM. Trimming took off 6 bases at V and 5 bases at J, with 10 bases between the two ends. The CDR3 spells CASSRTRTEAFF. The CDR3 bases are TGTGCCAGCAGCAGGACTCGGACTGAAGCTTTCTTT.

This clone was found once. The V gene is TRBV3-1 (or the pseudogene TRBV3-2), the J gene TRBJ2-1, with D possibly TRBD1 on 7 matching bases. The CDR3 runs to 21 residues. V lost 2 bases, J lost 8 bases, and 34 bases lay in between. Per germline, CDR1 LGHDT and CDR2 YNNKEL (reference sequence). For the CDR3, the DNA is TGTGCCAGCAGCCAACACGGGACAGTAAGACTAGTGGGTACGAAGGCCGATGAGCAGTTCTTC. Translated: CASSQHGTVRLVGTKADEQFF.

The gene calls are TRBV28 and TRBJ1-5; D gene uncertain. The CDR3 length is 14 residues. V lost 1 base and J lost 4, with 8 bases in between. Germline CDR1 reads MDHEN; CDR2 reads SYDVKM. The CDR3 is CASSLYRGNQPQHF. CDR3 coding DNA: TGTGCCAGCAGTTTATACCGCGGAAATCAGCCCCAGCATTTT.

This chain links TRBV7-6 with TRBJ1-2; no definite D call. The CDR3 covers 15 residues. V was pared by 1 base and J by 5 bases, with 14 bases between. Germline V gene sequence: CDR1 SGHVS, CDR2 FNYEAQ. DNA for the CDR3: TGTGCCAGCAGCTTAGGTGGTACCGATCGGTATGGCTACACCTTC. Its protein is CASSLGGTDRYGYTF.

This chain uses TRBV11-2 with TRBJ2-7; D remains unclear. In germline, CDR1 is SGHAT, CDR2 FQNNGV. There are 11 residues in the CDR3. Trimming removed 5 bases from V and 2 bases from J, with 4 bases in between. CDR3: CASSRAYEQYF. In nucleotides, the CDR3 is TGTGCCAGCAGCCGGGCCTACGAGCAGTACTTC.

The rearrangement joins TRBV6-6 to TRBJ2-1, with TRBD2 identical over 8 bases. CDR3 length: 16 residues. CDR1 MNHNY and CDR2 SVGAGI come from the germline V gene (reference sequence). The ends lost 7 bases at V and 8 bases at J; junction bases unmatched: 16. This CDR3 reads CASTPRSSGSGDEQFF. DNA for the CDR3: TGTGCCAGCACTCCCCGGTCCAGCGGGAGCGGCGATGAGCAGTTCTTC.

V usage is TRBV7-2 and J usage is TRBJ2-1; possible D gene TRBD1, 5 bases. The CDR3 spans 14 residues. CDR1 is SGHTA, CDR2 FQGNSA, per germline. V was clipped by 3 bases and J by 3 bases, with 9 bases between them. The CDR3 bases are TGTGCCAGCAGCTTTGGGGCCGGCTACAATGAGCAGTTCTTC. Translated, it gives CASSFGAGYNEQFF.

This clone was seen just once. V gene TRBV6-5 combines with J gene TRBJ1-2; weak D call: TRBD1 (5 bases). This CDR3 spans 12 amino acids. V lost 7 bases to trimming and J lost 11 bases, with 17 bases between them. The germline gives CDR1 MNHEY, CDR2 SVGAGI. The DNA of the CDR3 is TGTGCCAGCACCCAAAGGGGACTCCCATACACCTTC. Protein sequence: CASTQRGLPYTF.

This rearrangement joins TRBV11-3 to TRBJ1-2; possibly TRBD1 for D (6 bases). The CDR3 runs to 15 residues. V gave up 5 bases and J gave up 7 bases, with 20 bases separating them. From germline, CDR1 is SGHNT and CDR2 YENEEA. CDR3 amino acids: CASSRTGTGKIGYTF. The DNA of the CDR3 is TGTGCCAGCAGCAGAACCGGCACAGGGAAGATTGGCTACACCTTC.

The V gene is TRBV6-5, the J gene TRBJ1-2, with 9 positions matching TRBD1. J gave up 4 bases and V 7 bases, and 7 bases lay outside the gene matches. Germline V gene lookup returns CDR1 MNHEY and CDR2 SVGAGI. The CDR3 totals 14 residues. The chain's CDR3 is CASKGTGRTYGYTF. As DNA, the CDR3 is TGTGCCAGCAAGGGGACAGGGCGTACCTATGGCTACACCTTC.

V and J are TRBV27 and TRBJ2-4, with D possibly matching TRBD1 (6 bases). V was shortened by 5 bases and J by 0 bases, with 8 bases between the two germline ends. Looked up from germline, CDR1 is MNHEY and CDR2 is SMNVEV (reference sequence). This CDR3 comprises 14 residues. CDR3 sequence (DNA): TGTGCCAGCAGTCTAGGGGGAGCCAAAAACATTCAGTACTTC. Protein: CASSLGGAKNIQYF.

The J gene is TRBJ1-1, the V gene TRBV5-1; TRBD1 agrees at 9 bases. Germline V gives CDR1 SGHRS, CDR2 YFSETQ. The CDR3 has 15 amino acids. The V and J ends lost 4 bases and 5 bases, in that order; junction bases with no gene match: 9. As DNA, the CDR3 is TGCGCCAGCAGCCAAGAGGGGACAGGGCGTACTGAAGCTTTCTTT. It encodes CASSQEGTGRTEAFF.

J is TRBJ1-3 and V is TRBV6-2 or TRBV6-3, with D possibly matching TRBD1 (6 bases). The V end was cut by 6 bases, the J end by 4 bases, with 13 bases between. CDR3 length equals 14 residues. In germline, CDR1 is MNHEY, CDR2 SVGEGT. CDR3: CASSSGAQGNTIYF. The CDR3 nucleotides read TGTGCCAGCAGCTCAGGGGCGCAAGGAAACACCATATATTTT.

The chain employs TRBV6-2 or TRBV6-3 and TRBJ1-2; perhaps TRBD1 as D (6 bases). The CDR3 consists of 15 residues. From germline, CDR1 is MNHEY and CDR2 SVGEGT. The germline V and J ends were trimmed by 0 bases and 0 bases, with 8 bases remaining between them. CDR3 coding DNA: TGTGCCAGCAGTTACTCAAGGGGGACTAACTATGGCTACACCTTC. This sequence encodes CASSYSRGTNYGYTF.

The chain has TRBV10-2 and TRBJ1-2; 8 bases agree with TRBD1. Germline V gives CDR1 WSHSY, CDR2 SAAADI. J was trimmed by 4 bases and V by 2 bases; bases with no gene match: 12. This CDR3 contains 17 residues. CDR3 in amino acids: CASSEREGQGAVYGYTF. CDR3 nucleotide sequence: TGCGCCAGCAGTGAGCGAGAGGGCCAGGGGGCGGTCTATGGCTACACCTTC.

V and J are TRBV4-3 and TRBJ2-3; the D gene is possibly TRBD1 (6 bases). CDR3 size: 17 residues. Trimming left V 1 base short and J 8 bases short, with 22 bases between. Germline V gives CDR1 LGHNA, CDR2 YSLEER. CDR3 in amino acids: CASSQVGGQPKGGTQYF. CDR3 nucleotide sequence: TGCGCCAGCAGCCAAGTCGGTGGACAGCCAAAGGGTGGTACGCAGTATTTT.

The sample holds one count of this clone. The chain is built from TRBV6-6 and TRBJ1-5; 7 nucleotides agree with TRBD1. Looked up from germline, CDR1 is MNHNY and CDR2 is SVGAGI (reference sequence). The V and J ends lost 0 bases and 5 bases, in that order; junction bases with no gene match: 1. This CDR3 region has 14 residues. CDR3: CASSYSGGDQPQHF. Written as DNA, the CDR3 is TGTGCCAGCAGTTACTCAGGGGGCGATCAGCCCCAGCATTTT.

This CDR3 is CASSWGGDNLAYEQYF. In DNA form, the CDR3 reads TGTGCCAGCAGCTGGGGAGGTGACAACTTAGCCTACGAGCAGTACTTC. The chain uses TRBV27 and TRBJ2-7; perhaps TRBD2 as D (6 bases). V lost 6 bases and J 2 bases, leaving 20 bases between the germline ends. Germline-derived CDR1 and CDR2 are MNHEY and SMNVEV (reference sequence). The CDR3 covers 16 residues.

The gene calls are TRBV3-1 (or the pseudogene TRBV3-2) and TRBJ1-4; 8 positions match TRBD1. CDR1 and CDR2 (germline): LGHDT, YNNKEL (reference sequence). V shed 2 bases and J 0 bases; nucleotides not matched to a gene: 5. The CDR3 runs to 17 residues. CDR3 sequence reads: CASSQPTGGATNEKLFF. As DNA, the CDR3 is TGTGCCAGCAGCCAACCCACAGGGGGAGCAACTAATGAAAAACTGTTTTTT.

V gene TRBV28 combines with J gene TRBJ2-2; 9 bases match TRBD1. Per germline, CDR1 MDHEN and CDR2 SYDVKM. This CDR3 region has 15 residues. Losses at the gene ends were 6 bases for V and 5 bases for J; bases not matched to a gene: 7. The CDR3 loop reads CASSHSGTGTGELFF. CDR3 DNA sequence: TGTGCCAGCAGCCACTCCGGGACAGGGACCGGGGAGCTGTTTTTT.

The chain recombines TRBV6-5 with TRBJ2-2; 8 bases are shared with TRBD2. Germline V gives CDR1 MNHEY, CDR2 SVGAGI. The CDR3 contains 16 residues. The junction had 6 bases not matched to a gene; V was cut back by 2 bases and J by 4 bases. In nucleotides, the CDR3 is TGTGCCAGCAGTTACCCCGGGGGGGTGGGCACCGGGGAGCTGTTTTTT. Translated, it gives CASSYPGGVGTGELFF.

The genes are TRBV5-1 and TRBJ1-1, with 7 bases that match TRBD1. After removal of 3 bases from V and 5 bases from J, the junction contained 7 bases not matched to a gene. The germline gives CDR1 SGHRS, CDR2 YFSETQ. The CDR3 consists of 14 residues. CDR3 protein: CASSSGQELTEAFF. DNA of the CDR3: TGCGCCAGCAGCTCCGGACAGGAGTTGACTGAAGCTTTCTTT.

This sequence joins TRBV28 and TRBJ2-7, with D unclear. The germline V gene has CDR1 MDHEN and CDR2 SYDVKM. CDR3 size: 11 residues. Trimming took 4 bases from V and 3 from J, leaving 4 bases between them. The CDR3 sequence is CASSSFYEQYF. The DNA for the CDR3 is TGTGCCAGCAGTTCCTTCTACGAGCAGTACTTC.

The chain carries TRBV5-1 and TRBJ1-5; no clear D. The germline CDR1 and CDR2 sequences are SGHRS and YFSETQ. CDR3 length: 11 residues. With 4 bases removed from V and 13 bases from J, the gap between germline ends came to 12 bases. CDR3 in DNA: TGCGCCAGCAGCCCTCAGATCCATCAGCATTTT. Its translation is CASSPQIHQHF.

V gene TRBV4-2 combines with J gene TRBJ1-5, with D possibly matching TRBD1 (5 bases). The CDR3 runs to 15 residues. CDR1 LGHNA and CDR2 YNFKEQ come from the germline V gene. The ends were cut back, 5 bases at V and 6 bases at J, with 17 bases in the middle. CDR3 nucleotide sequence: TGTGCCAGCAGCTCCCATGGGGGGGGAGGTCAGCCCCAGCATTTT. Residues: CASSSHGGGGQPQHF.

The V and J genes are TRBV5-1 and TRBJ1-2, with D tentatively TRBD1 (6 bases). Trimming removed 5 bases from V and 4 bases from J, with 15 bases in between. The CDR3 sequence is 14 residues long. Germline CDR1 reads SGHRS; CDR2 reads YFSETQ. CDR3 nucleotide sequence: TGCGCCAGCAGGGATTACAGGGAATCCTATGGCTACACCTTC. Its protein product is CASRDYRESYGYTF.

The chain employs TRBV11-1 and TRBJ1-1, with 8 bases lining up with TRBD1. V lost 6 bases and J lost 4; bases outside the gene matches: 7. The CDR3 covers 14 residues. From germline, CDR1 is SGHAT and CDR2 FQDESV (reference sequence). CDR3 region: CASSPRGTGTEAFF. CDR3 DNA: TGTGCCAGCAGTCCTAGGGGGACAGGCACTGAAGCTTTCTTT. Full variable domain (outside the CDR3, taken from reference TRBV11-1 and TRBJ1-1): EAEVAQSPRYKITEKSQAVAFWCDPISGHATLYWYRQILGQGPELLVQFQDESVVDDSQLPKDRFSAERLKGVDSTLKIQPAELGDSAMYLCASSPRGTGTEAFFGQGTRLTVV.